A selection of T cell receptor beta chains follows, all from one sample in a study of shared clonotypes between healthy human individuals. Data came from immunoSEQ multiplex PCR; TCRdb stores just in-frame clones and leaves some out. The sample records 2 million to 2.5 million clones, about 95% being singletons. Sequencing was carried out using naive CD8+ T cells sorted from blood. These receptors originate from a man aged 18 to 29 in good health. CDR3s include the opening cysteine and the closing phenylalanine or tryptophan.

j_call: TRBJ1-1; v_call: TRBV4-1; cdr3_aa: CASSQESRGFMNTEAFF
j_call: TRBJ2-1; v_call: TRBV28; cdr3_aa: CASNQIHRETYNEQFF
j_call: TRBJ2-4; v_call: TRBV27; cdr3_aa: CASSPTSGGANIQYF
j_call: TRBJ1-2; v_call: TRBV5-1; cdr3_aa: CASSSSGEAQLLYYGYTF
j_call: TRBJ2-5; v_call: TRBV5-4; cdr3_aa: CASSFAGTSQETQYF
j_call: TRBJ1-3; v_call: TRBV10-3; cdr3_aa: CAISEISGNTIYF
j_call: TRBJ1-1; v_call: TRBV6-4; cdr3_aa: CASWKRQGMNTEAFF
j_call: TRBJ1-6; v_call: TRBV9; cdr3_aa: CASSGQGLDNSPLHF
j_call: TRBJ1-6; v_call: TRBV4-1; cdr3_aa: CASSQEVRGSPLHF
j_call: TRBJ1-2; v_call: TRBV29-1; cdr3_aa: CSVPDRSYYGYTF
j_call: TRBJ2-3; v_call: TRBV28; cdr3_aa: CASSHRSSTDTQYF
j_call: TRBJ2-7; v_call: TRBV5-4; cdr3_aa: CASSLGTGPYEQYF
j_call: TRBJ1-1; v_call: TRBV9; cdr3_aa: CASSVGGGQVEAFF
j_call: TRBJ2-3; v_call: TRBV6-5; cdr3_aa: CASSYSWGGGADTQYF
j_call: TRBJ2-7; v_call: TRBV11-2; cdr3_aa: CASSQQGAPSEQYF
j_call: TRBJ1-3; v_call: TRBV11-2; cdr3_aa: CASSPALDQGTIYF
j_call: TRBJ1-2; v_call: TRBV27; cdr3_aa: CASSYRGLAGYTF
j_call: TRBJ1-3; v_call: TRBV6-1; cdr3_aa: CASSEAPSDGNTIYF
j_call: TRBJ1-5; v_call: TRBV19; cdr3_aa: CASSRQFYSNQPQHF
j_call: TRBJ2-1; v_call: TRBV5-1; cdr3_aa: CASSLRSSYNEQFF
j_call: TRBJ1-4; v_call: TRBV6-5; cdr3_aa: CASTLPSEKLFF
j_call: TRBJ1-1; v_call: TRBV10-2; cdr3_aa: CASSESGELNTEAFF
j_call: TRBJ1-6; v_call: TRBV6-1; cdr3_aa: CASSDNTNKGIVPLHF
j_call: TRBJ2-7; v_call: TRBV2; cdr3_aa: CASSEDPGATF
j_call: TRBJ1-1; v_call: TRBV6-5; cdr3_aa: CASSYVEGAEAFF
j_call: TRBJ1-4; v_call: TRBV2; cdr3_aa: CARAGSKNEKLFF
j_call: TRBJ2-1; v_call: TRBV28; cdr3_aa: CASSLGGSSGDEQFF
j_call: TRBJ1-2; v_call: TRBV11-1; cdr3_aa: CASSLVNQEKGGYTF
j_call: TRBJ2-2; v_call: TRBV30; cdr3_aa: CAWSVSRLTGELFF
j_call: TRBJ2-7; v_call: TRBV5-4; cdr3_aa: CASSPGQGSYEQYF
j_call: TRBJ2-7; v_call: TRBV11-2; cdr3_aa: CASSFAVSYEQYF
j_call: TRBJ2-7; v_call: TRBV27; cdr3_aa: CASSPTIGGSYEQYF
j_call: TRBJ1-2; v_call: TRBV2; cdr3_aa: CASSEGGGFYGYTF
j_call: TRBJ2-3; v_call: TRBV7-8; cdr3_aa: CASSPFAGGLYTDTQYF
j_call: TRBJ2-2; v_call: TRBV4-1; cdr3_aa: CASSPLSAGELFF
j_call: TRBJ2-2; v_call: TRBV4-1; cdr3_aa: CASSQESGGRAGELFF
j_call: TRBJ2-5; v_call: TRBV29-1; cdr3_aa: CSVEIPPSFQETQYF
j_call: TRBJ2-7; v_call: TRBV4-3; cdr3_aa: CASSQEPGAPASYEQYF
j_call: TRBJ2-7; v_call: TRBV7-9; cdr3_aa: CASSSSGQGADEQYF
j_call: TRBJ1-4; v_call: TRBV27; cdr3_aa: CASRGGVNYEKLFF
j_call: TRBJ1-6; v_call: TRBV7-8; cdr3_aa: CASSLSGASYNSPLHF
j_call: TRBJ1-2; v_call: TRBV7-9; cdr3_aa: CASSLGYGDIANYGYTF
j_call: TRBJ2-7; v_call: TRBV6-5; cdr3_aa: CASSSGTGPEQYF
j_call: TRBJ2-3; v_call: TRBV28; cdr3_aa: CASSQTSGGGGTDTQYF
j_call: TRBJ1-2; v_call: TRBV2; cdr3_aa: CAISQAQGYGYTF
j_call: TRBJ1-3; v_call: TRBV10-3; cdr3_aa: CAISSRQELDTIYF
j_call: TRBJ2-7; v_call: TRBV27; cdr3_aa: CASSFGDTFYEQYF
j_call: TRBJ2-3; v_call: TRBV4-1; cdr3_aa: CASSTRDPGGDTQYF
j_call: TRBJ2-7; v_call: TRBV4-1; cdr3_aa: CASSQDWGQGADEQYF
j_call: TRBJ2-7; v_call: TRBV10-3; cdr3_aa: CAISESFGTGVEEQYF
j_call: TRBJ2-7; v_call: TRBV28; cdr3_aa: CASSLSGGSYEQYF